Listed here are 8 T cell receptor beta chains from one sample, sequenced in a study of tumor-infiltrating lymphocytes in primary liver carcinoma. Alongside blood RNA obtained from unsorted whole blood, germline DNA was also extracted. The researchers produced TCR beta cDNA from 450 to 600 ng total RNA with a constant-region primer. Three rounds of nested multiplex PCR with slightly modified ARM-PCR produced TCR beta libraries. The first two PCR rounds used TRBV1-TRBV30 forward primers with a C-beta reverse primer, about 10 cycles each. MiXCR was run by TCRdb on the multiplex PCR reads, yielding one entry per CDR3 protein. Of around 170,000 distinct CDR3 sequences in the sample, 60% were seen once. The material sequenced was peripheral blood. These receptors all stem from a middle-aged man with primary liver carcinoma and hepatitis B virus infection.

This clonotype was picked up one time. The V gene is TRBV28, the J gene TRBJ2-5; D assignment may be TRBD1 or TRBD2 (5 bases each). Deletions cut 1 base from V and 3 bases from J, with 15 bases between. From germline, CDR1 is MDHEN and CDR2 SYDVKM. The CDR3 is made up of 16 amino acids. CDR3 coding DNA: TGTGCCAGCAGTTTATATAGTGGGACGGTAGAAGAGACCCAGTACTTC. This codes for CASSLYSGTVEETQYF.

Comments on this clonotype: This may come from a read error, since a much larger clone is one base off. The V call is TRBV11-2, the J call TRBJ1-2, with a weak D call TRBD1 (5 bases). Germline loops: CDR1 SGHAT, CDR2 FQNNGV. This CDR3 is 15 amino acids long. This CDR3 reads CAGSLGEGEGYGYTF. DNA of the CDR3: TGTGCCGGCAGCTTAGGGGAGGGTGAGGGCTATGGCTACACCTTC.

This clonotype came up once. Since no conserved phenylalanine or tryptophan closes the CDR3, a read error is the likely cause. The chain recombines TRBV11-3 with TRBJ2-2; 12 bases are shared with TRBD2. The CDR3 runs to 17 residues. The germline CDR1 and CDR2 sequences are SGHNT and YENEEA. The CDR3 DNA reads TGTGCCAGCAGCGACCTATGGACTAGCGGGATTGGAGGGGTGCTGTTTTCT. Protein product: CASSDLWTSGIGGVLFS.

The chain has TRBV29-1 and TRBJ2-1, with a weak D call TRBD1 (6 bases). The CDR3 extends over 14 amino acids. Germline values: CDR1 SQVTM, CDR2 ANQGSEA. Trimming left V 8 bases short and J 5 bases short, with 19 bases between. CDR3 loop: CSTVSVTGNNEQFF. Here the CDR3 DNA reads TGCAGCACCGTCTCCGTGACAGGCAACAATGAGCAGTTCTTC.

This clonotype was picked up a small number of times. One base away lies a much larger clone, so this may be a sequencing read error. The J gene is TRBJ2-7, the V gene TRBV11-2, with TRBD2 matching 7 bases. V dropped 0 bases and J dropped 9; count of bases not matched to a gene: 5. This CDR3 region has 13 residues. Germline V lookup: CDR1 SGHAT, CDR2 FQNNGV. The CDR3 nucleotides are TGTGCCAGCAGCTTAGAGCGGGGGATCGGGCAGTACTTC. Translating it yields CASSLERGIGQYF.

This clonotype was observed a few times. The chain employs TRBV10-2 and TRBJ2-1, with TRBD2 matching 7 bases. Germline loops: CDR1 WSHSY, CDR2 SAAADI. J gave up 9 bases and V 2 bases, and 7 bases lay outside the gene matches. This CDR3 is 14 amino acids long. The CDR3 bases are TGCGCCAGCAGTGAGCCCCACCGGACTAGTGAGCAGTTCTTC. It encodes CASSEPHRTSEQFF.

This clonotype has just one count. The rearrangement joins TRBV11-2 to TRBJ2-7; maybe TRBD1 (6 bases). Germline CDR1 reads SGHAT; CDR2 reads FQNNGV. Trimming stripped 2 bases from V and 10 bases from J, with 18 bases between. CDR3 length: 14 residues. CDR3 DNA: TGTGCCAGCAGCTTAATGGACAGTCAAGAGACTCAGTACTTC. Its protein is CASSLMDSQETQYF. Full variable domain (remainder filled in from reference TRBV11-2 and TRBJ2-7): EAGVAQSPRYKIIEKRQSVAFWCNPISGHATLYWYQQILGQGPKLLIQFQNNGVVDDSQLPKDRFSAERLKGVDSTLKIQPAKLEDSAVYLCASSLMDSQETQYFGPGTRLTVT.

This clonotype has at least ten counts. The chain is built from TRBV11-2 and TRBJ2-5; 14 bases align to TRBD2. Germline V CDR1 and CDR2: SGHAT, FQNNGV. The CDR3 has 16 amino acids. V shed 5 bases, J shed 5 bases, and the junction held 7 bases outside the gene matches. The DNA for the CDR3 is TGTGCCAGCAGCCCCGGGACTAGCGGGAGTTGGGAGACCCAGTACTTC. This encodes CASSPGTSGSWETQYF.